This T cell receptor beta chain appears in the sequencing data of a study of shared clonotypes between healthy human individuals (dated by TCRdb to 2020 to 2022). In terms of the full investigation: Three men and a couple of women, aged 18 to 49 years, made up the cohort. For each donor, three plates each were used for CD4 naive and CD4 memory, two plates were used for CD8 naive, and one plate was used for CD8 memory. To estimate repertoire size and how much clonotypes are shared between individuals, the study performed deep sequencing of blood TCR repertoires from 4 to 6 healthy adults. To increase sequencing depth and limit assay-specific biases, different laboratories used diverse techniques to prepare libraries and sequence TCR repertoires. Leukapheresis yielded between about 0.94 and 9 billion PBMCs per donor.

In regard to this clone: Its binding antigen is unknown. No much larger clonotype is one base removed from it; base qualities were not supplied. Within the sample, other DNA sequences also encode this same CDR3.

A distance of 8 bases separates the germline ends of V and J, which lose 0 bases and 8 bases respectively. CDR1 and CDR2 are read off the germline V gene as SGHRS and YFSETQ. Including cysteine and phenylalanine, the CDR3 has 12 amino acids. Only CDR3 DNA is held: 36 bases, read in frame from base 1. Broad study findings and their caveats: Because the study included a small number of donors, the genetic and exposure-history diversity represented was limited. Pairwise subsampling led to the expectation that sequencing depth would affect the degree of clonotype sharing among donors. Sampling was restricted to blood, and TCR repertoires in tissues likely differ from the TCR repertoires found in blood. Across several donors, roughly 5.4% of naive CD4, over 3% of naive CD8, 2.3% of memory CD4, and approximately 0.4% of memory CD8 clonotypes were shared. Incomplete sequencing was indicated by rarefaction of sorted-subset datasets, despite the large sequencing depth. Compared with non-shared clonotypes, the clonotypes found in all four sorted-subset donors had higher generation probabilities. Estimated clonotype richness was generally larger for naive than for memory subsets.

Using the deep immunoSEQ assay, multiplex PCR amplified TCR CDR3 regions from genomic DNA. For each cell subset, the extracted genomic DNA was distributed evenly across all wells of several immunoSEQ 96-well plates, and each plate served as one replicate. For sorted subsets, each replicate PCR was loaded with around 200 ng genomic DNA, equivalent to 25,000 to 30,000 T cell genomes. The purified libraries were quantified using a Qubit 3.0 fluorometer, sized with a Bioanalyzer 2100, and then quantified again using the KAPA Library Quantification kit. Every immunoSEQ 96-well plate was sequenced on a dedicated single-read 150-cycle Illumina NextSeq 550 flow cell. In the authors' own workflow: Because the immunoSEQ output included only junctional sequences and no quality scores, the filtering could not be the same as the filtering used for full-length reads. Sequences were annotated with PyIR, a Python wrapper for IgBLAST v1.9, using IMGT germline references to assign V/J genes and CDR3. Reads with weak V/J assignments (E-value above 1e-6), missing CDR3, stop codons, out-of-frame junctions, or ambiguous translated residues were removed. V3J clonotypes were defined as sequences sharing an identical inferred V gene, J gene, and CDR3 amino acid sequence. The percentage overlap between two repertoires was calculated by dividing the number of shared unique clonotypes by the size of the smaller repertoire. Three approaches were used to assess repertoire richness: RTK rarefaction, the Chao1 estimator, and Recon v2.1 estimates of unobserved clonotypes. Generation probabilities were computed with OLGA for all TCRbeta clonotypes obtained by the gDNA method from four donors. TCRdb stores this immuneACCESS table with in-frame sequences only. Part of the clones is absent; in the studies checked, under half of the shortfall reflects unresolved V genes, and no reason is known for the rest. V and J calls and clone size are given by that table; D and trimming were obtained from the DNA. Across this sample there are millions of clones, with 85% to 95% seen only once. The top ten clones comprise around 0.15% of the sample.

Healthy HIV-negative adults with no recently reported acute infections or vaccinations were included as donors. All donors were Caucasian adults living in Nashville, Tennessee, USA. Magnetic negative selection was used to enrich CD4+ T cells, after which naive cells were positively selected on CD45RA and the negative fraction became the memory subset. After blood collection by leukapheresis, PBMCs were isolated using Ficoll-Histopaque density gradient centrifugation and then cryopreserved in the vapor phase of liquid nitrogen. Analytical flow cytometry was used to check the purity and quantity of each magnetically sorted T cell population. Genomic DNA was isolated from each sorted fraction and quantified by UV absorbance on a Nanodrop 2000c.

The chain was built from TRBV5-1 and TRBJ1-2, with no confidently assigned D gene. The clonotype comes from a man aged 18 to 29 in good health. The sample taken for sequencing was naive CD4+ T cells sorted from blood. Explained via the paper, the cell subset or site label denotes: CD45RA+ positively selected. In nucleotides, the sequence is TGCGCCAGCAGCTTGGACTCGGGAGGCTACACCTTC. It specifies CASSLDSGGYTF.